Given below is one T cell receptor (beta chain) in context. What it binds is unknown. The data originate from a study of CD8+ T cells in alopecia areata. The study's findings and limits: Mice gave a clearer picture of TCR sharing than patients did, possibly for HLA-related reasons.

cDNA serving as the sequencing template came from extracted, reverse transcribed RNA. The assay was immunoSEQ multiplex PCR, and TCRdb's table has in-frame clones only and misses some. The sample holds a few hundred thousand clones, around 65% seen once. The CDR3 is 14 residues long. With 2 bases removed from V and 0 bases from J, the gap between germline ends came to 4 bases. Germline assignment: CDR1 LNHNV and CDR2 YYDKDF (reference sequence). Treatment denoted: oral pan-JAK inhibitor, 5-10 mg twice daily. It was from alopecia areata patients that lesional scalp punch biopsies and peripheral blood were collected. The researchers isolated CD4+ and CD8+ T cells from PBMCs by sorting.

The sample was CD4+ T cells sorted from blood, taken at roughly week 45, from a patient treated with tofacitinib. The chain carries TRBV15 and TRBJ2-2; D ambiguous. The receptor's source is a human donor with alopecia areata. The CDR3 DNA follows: TGTGCCACCAGCAGACCATCGAACACCGGGGAGCTGTTTTTT. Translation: CATSRPSNTGELFF. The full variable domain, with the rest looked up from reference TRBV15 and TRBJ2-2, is DAMVIQNPRYQVTQFGKPVTLSCSQTLNHNVMYWYQQKSSQAPKLLFHYYDKDFNNEADTPDNFQSRRPNTSFCFLDIRSPGLGDTAMYLCATSRPSNTGELFFGEGSRLTVL.